The rows below give T cell receptor beta chains drawn from one sample of a study of T cells expressing NK-cell markers. Using the 5' RACE reads, TCRdb records one entry per CDR3 protein without DNA. This sample's table reports fewer than 550,000 distinct CDR3 sequences. Sequencing input: blood T cells: a sorted CD56 or NKG2C T cell subset, CD4+ or CD8+ T cells, or bulk PBMC T cells (not recorded which). The receptors were sampled from a woman between 50 and 59 years old in good health. The CDR3 runs from the conserved cysteine through the conserved F or W.

>TRBJ2-3|TRBV4-1
CASSQVGGLAKTDTQYF
>TRBJ1-1|TRBV12-3/TRBV12-4
CASSSTAGQSPTEAFF
>TRBJ2-1|TRBV7-2
CASSLGTTSAEQFF
>TRBJ2-1|TRBV7-7
CASSSGQGSGEQFF
>TRBJ1-2|TRBV12-3/TRBV12-4
CASSGQGAYSYTF
>TRBJ1-4|TRBV15
CATSREGSMGEKLFF
>TRBJ2-5|TRBV11-1
CASSLDRQETQYF
>TRBJ1-5|TRBV10-3
CATQVNSNQPQHF
>TRBJ2-3|TRBV4-1
CASSQDPGVADTQYF
>TRBJ2-5|TRBV5-1
CASSSPQETQYF
>TRBJ2-1|TRBV12-3/TRBV12-4
CASSLGGSKRDEQFF
>TRBJ2-2|TRBV2
CASEATGNTGELFF
>TRBJ2-1|TRBV19
CASSMGPGREQFF
>TRBJ2-1|TRBV20-1
CSAKTSGRHYNEQFF
>TRBJ1-2|TRBV6-6
CASSYSGGAYYGYTF
>TRBJ2-1|TRBV4-1
CASSQVIGEQFF
>TRBJ2-1|TRBV7-3
CASSPTAVTGDNEQFF
>TRBJ2-4|TRBV12-3/TRBV12-4
CASRRTSQNIQYF
>TRBJ1-4|TRBV2
CASSARQGTNEKLFF
>TRBJ2-3|TRBV3-1
CASSHRGGRSTDTQYF
>TRBJ2-7|TRBV25-1
CASSELGEGDRSYEQYF
>TRBJ2-5|TRBV4-2
CASSQNVGGQPQQTQYF
>TRBJ2-4|TRBV19
CASSPGVRNIQYF
>TRBJ1-5|TRBV19
CASGGREPQHF
>TRBJ2-3|TRBV2
CASRSGRFPADTQYF
>TRBJ2-5|TRBV5-5
CASSLAGTGSTETQYF
>TRBJ1-2|TRBV20-1
CSAPGGPGVDYGYTF
>TRBJ2-2|TRBV15
CATSGFRDGTGELFF
>TRBJ2-2|TRBV4-1
CASSQVQYAGELFF
>TRBJ1-2|TRBV2
CASSQTDFYGYTF
>TRBJ2-7|TRBV28
CASSSPRAGTAYEQYF
>TRBJ2-7|TRBV6-5
CATTGEASYEQYF
>TRBJ2-5|TRBV20-1
CSVSGGLNLYQETQYF
>TRBJ2-1|TRBV6-4
CASSGLGSNNEQFF
>TRBJ2-3|TRBV7-6
CASRKEVGTDTQYF